Presented here are 18 T cell receptor beta chains from one specimen sequenced in a study of cytomegalovirus exposure and HLA in healthy donors. Vbeta (60) and Jbeta (13) primers were used in the PCR. Sequencing used immunoSEQ multiplex PCR; TCRdb keeps in-frame clones, though not all of them. The top ten clones hold approximately 6.4% of a sample with some 96,000 clones, around 76% of them seen once. Sequenced sample: PBMCs. The receptors stem from a man aged 35 to 55 in good health and CMV-seropositive.

This rearrangement joins TRBV27 to TRBJ2-7; 13 bases are shared with TRBD2. Trimming cost V 5 bases and J 4 bases; bases outside gene matches: 8. This CDR3 is built from 16 residues. The germline gives CDR1 MNHEY, CDR2 SMNVEV (reference sequence). CDR3 region: CASSPETSGRPYEQYF. The CDR3 region has the DNA TGTGCCAGCAGTCCAGAGACTAGCGGGAGGCCGTACGAGCAGTACTTC.

The chain is built from TRBV7-2 and TRBJ2-1; the match to TRBD2 covers 10 bases. Germline loops: CDR1 SGHTA, CDR2 FQGNSA. V gave up 4 bases and J gave up 3 bases; unmatched junction bases: 0. This CDR3 comprises 14 residues. The CDR3 region is CASSSSGSYNEQFF. The CDR3 bases are TGTGCCAGCAGCTCTAGCGGGAGCTACAATGAGCAGTTCTTC.

V and J are TRBV7-9 and TRBJ2-3; 11 positions match TRBD2. After removal of 4 bases from V and 2 bases from J, the junction contained 2 bases not matched to a gene. There are 15 residues in the CDR3. Looked up from germline, CDR1 is SEHNR and CDR2 is FQNEAQ (reference sequence). Here the CDR3 DNA reads TGTGCCAGCAGCTCGGGACTAGCGGCCACAGATACGCAGTATTTT. Protein product: CASSSGLAATDTQYF.

The rearrangement joins TRBV28 to TRBJ2-1, with 8 bases lining up with TRBD2. The CDR3 runs 15 residues. J lost 5 bases, V lost 6 bases, and 9 bases had no gene match. Germline loops: CDR1 MDHEN, CDR2 SYDVKM. Here the CDR3 reads CASSPLAGGNNEQFF. The DNA for the CDR3 is TGTGCCAGCAGCCCGCTTGCGGGAGGTAACAATGAGCAGTTCTTC.

The rearrangement uses TRBV28 and TRBJ2-7, with 7 bases identical to TRBD2. Trimming at V came to 1 base and at J to 3 bases, leaving 6 bases not matched to a gene. Germline V CDR1 and CDR2: MDHEN, SYDVKM. This CDR3 contains 15 residues. CDR3 DNA sequence: TGTGCCAGCAGTTTATCAGGGACTACTGTCTACGAGCAGTACTTC. Translation: CASSLSGTTVYEQYF.

The sample holds a few counts of this clone. This rearrangement joins TRBV15 to TRBJ1-2, with D tentatively TRBD1 (6 bases). Germline assignment: CDR1 LNHNV and CDR2 YYDKDF (reference sequence). V dropped 1 base and J dropped 5 bases, with 14 bases sitting between them. The CDR3 is 15 residues long. This chain's CDR3 is CATSRGGGPPYGYTF. CDR3 DNA: TGTGCCACCAGCAGAGGGGGGGGGCCTCCTTATGGCTACACCTTC.

The chain employs TRBV9 and TRBJ1-1, with 8 bases aligning to TRBD1. Trimming removed 4 bases from V and 6 bases from J; junction bases left unmatched: 5. The CDR3 length is 13 residues. CDR1 is SGDLS, CDR2 YYNGEE, per germline. This chain's CDR3 is CASSSGGAPEAFF. The CDR3 coding sequence is TGTGCCAGCAGCTCAGGGGGCGCACCTGAAGCTTTCTTT.

This chain connects TRBV18 to TRBJ2-7; D may be TRBD1 (5 bases). Germline V gene sequence: CDR1 KGHSH, CDR2 LQKENI. V lost 5 bases to trimming and J lost 5 bases, with 16 bases between them. There are 14 residues in the CDR3. CDR3 sequence reads: CASSFRGSRDEQYF. Here the CDR3 DNA reads TGTGCCAGCTCATTTAGGGGTTCAAGGGACGAGCAGTACTTC.

This sequence joins TRBV27 and TRBJ2-2, with 8 nucleotides matching TRBD2. This CDR3 comprises 17 residues. J was trimmed by 9 bases and V by 4 bases; bases with no gene match: 16. Germline CDR1 is MNHEY and CDR2 is SMNVEV (reference sequence). DNA for the CDR3: TGTGCCAGCAGTTCGTCTAGCGGAGGGGCGGGAGGCCGGGAGCTGTTTTTT. It translates to CASSSSSGGAGGRELFF.

Note on this clone: At one end the junction does not follow the germline gene, possibly because of a read error. The gene calls are TRBV7-9 and TRBJ2-5; D may be TRBD1 (9 bases). This CDR3 region has 17 residues. Per the germline V gene, CDR1 is SEHNR and CDR2 is FQNEAQ (reference sequence). CDR3 residues: CSSSLAGQGGNQETQYF. As DNA, the CDR3 is TGTTCCAGCAGCTTAGCGGGACAGGGAGGGAACCAAGAGACCCAGTACTTC. The variable domain in full, completed from reference TRBV7-9 and TRBJ2-5, reads DTGVSQNPRHKITKRGQNVTFRCDPISEHNRLYWYRQTLGQGPEFLTYFQNEAQLEKSRLLSDRFSAERPKGSFSTLEIQRTEQGDSAMYLCSSSLAGQGGNQETQYFGPGTRLLVL.

The J gene is TRBJ2-7, the V gene TRBV9, with 8 bases that match TRBD2. Germline assignment: CDR1 SGDLS and CDR2 YYNGEE. The CDR3 loop spans 16 amino acids. The trim removed 2 bases at V and 7 bases at J, leaving 14 bases unmatched. CDR3 in amino acids: CASSVGPTSEGGEQYF. The CDR3 DNA reads as TGTGCCAGCAGCGTTGGGCCGACTAGCGAGGGTGGAGAGCAGTACTTC.

The chain is built from TRBV11-2 and TRBJ2-2, with D tentatively TRBD1 (6 bases). The CDR3 loop spans 15 amino acids. Germline CDR1 and CDR2: SGHAT and FQNNGV. V lost 5 bases and J 6 bases, leaving 16 bases between the germline ends. CDR3 loop: CASSAAQGWAGELFF. Here the CDR3 DNA reads TGTGCCAGCAGCGCCGCACAGGGCTGGGCCGGGGAGCTGTTTTTT.

This clone was detected only a few times. This rearrangement joins TRBV7-9 to TRBJ1-1, with D tentatively TRBD1 (5 bases). CDR1 is SEHNR and CDR2 is FQNEAQ in the germline V gene (reference sequence). This CDR3 contains 13 residues. V was pared by 3 bases and J by 1 base, with 6 bases between. The CDR3 DNA reads TGTGCCAGCAGCTTTCAGGGGAACACTGAAGCTTTCTTT. It is translated as CASSFQGNTEAFF.

The chain joins TRBV5-1 to TRBJ2-1, with TRBD2 matching over 7 bases. The CDR3 contains 13 residues. The germline CDR1 and CDR2 sequences are SGHRS and YFSETQ. The junction had 7 bases not matched to a gene; V was cut back by 5 bases and J by 8 bases. CDR3 residues: CASRTSSGDEQFF. In nucleotides, the CDR3 is TGCGCCAGCAGGACTAGCTCTGGAGATGAGCAGTTCTTC.

The chain joins TRBV7-8 to TRBJ2-2; the match to TRBD2 covers 9 bases. This CDR3 is 16 amino acids long. Germline V gene data show CDR1 as SGHVS and CDR2 as FQNEAQ. J was trimmed by 2 bases and V by 9 bases; bases with no gene match: 10. In DNA form, the CDR3 reads TGTGCCAGACCTCAGGATAGCGGGAGTAACACCGGGGAGCTGTTTTTT. As protein: CARPQDSGSNTGELFF.

This clone showed up just once. V is TRBV18 and J is TRBJ1-2, with a possible D match to TRBD1 (6 bases). This CDR3 is 14 amino acids long. Germline V gene sequence: CDR1 KGHSH, CDR2 LQKENI. V was cut by 6 bases and J by 6 bases, with 17 bases left in between. The CDR3 spells CASSPTGSFNGYTF. CDR3 nucleotides: TGTGCCAGCTCGCCCACAGGGAGTTTTAATGGCTACACCTTC.

This chain connects TRBV27 to TRBJ2-7, with 10 bases lining up with TRBD2. V gave up 2 bases and J gave up 9 bases; unmatched junction bases: 4. The CDR3 length is 13 residues. The germline gives CDR1 MNHEY, CDR2 SMNVEV (reference sequence). The CDR3 reads CASSLGASGGQYF. The CDR3 nucleotides are TGTGCCAGCAGTTTAGGGGCTAGCGGGGGGCAGTACTTC.

The chain joins TRBV2 to TRBJ2-1; TRBD2 matches at 12 bases. The junction had 4 bases not matched to a gene; V was cut back by 6 bases and J by 1 base. This CDR3 is 16 amino acids long. Germline V gives CDR1 SNHLY, CDR2 FYNNEI. The CDR3: CASRQTSGSSYNEQFF. CDR3 bases: TGTGCCAGCAGGCAGACTAGCGGGAGTTCCTACAATGAGCAGTTCTTC.